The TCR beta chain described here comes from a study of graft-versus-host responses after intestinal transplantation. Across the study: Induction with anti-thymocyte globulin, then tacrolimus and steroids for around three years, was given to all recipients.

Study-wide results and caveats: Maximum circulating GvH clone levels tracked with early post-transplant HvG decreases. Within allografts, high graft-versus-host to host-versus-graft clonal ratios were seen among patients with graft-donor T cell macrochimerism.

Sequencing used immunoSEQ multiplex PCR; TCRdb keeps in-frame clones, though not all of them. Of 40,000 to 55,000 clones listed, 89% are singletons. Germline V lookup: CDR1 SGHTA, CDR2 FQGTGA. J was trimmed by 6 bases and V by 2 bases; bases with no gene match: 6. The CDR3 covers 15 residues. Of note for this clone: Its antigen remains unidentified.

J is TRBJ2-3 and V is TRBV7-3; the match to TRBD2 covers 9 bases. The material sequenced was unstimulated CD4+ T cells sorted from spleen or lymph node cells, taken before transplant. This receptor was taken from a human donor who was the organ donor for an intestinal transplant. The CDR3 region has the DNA TGTGCCAGCAGCTTAGGGGGACTAGCAACTGATACGCAGTATTTT. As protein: CASSLGGLATDTQYF.